Listed below are T cell receptor beta chains from one sample, sequenced in a study of precursors of human CD4 cytotoxic T cells. TCRdb reanalysed the reads using MiXCR and keeps one entry per CDR3 protein. The data show 640 or so distinct CDR3 sequences, 15% to 20% seen once. The sequenced material came from memory CD4+ T cells from blood (PBMCs). The receptor set was obtained from a human donor in good health. CDR3s include the opening cysteine and the closing phenylalanine or tryptophan. A D gene is named only where the DNA matches it firmly. The size of a clone is reported for some rows only, either as once, few or many, or as a class for expanded clones.

TRBD1	large	TRBV5-1	TRBJ1-4	CASSLTGENEKLFF	TGCGCCAGCAGCTTAACAGGGGAGAATGAAAAACTGTTTTTT
-	large	TRBV5-1	TRBJ2-4	CASSLDKNIQYF	TGCGCCAGCAGCTTGGACAAAAACATTCAGTACTTC
-	large	TRBV6-6	TRBJ2-7	CASSLFYEQYF	TGTGCCAGCAGCCTTTTCTACGAGCAGTACTTC
TRBD1	few	TRBV10-3	TRBJ2-7	CAIRSAGGWEQYF	TGTGCCATCAGGTCCGCAGGGGGCTGGGAGCAGTACTTC
TRBD2	medium-sized	TRBV29-1	TRBJ2-1	CSVEEISGGTNEQFF	TGCAGCGTTGAAGAAATTAGCGGGGGTACGAATGAGCAGTTCTTC
TRBD1	medium-sized	TRBV15	TRBJ2-3	CATSRGGQGAILTDTQYF	TGTGCCACCAGCAGAGGTGGACAGGGGGCCATCCTCACAGATACGCAGTATTTT
TRBD1	large	TRBV20-1	TRBJ1-2	CSARTGTGPTGYTF	TGCAGTGCTAGAACCGGGACAGGGCCGACTGGCTACACCTTC
-	hyperexpanded	TRBV7-7	TRBJ2-2	CASSPFGAQGTGELFF	TGTGCTAGCAGCCCATTCGGTGCCCAGGGGACCGGGGAGCTGTTTTTT
-	large	TRBV4-3	TRBJ2-7	CASSQDRAGYEQYF	TGCGCCAGCAGCCAAGACAGGGCAGGCTACGAGCAGTACTTC
TRBD2	medium-sized	TRBV14	TRBJ2-1	CASSQEGGTSLFF	TGTGCCAGCAGCCAAGAGGGAGGGACTAGCCTGTTCTTC
-	large	TRBV5-1	TRBJ2-5	CASSLAQEETQYF	TGCGCCAGCAGCTTGGCACAGGAAGAGACCCAGTACTTC
TRBD2	medium-sized	TRBV20-1	TRBJ2-3	CSASPLEAGGPITDTQYF	TGCAGTGCTAGCCCCTTGGAAGCGGGAGGGCCAATAACAGATACGCAGTATTTT
-	large	TRBV28	TRBJ2-3	CASSQEAGSRTDTQYF	TGTGCCAGCAGCCAGGAAGCAGGGTCCCGCACAGATACGCAGTATTTT
-	large	TRBV6-5	TRBJ1-1	CASSYGQGTRKNTEAFF	TGTGCCAGCAGTTACGGGCAGGGGACAAGGAAGAACACTGAAGCTTTCTTT
-	large	TRBV5-1	TRBJ2-1	CASSLDGAYNEQFF	TGCGCCAGCAGCTTGGACGGGGCCTACAATGAGCAGTTCTTC
-	large	TRBV7-2	TRBJ1-5	CASSQPPTGLRGNQPQHF	TGTGCCAGCAGCCAACCTCCGACAGGCCTTAGGGGCAATCAGCCCCAGCATTTT
-	-	TRBV5-1	TRBJ1-1	CASSQDTEAFF	TGCGCCAGCAGCCAAGACACTGAAGCTTTCTTT
-	large	TRBV20-1	TRBJ2-3	CSAKLAWARFGTDTQYF	TGCAGTGCTAAGCTAGCGTGGGCACGGTTTGGCACAGATACGCAGTATTTT
-	-	TRBV20-1	TRBJ2-3	CSVLGLASTDTQYF	TGCAGTGTTCTCGGACTCGCTAGCACAGATACGCAGTATTTT
TRBD1	-	TRBV5-4	TRBJ2-2	CASRTGTGGTGELFF	TGTGCCAGCAGAACCGGGACAGGGGGGACCGGGGAGCTGTTTTTT
TRBD1	large	TRBV7-9	TRBJ1-1	CASSLGSFRTGRPEAFF	TGTGCCAGCAGCTTAGGATCCTTTCGGACAGGCCGTCCTGAAGCTTTCTTT
TRBD1	large	TRBV9	TRBJ1-3	CASGGQSGNTIYF	TGTGCCAGCGGGGGACAGTCTGGAAACACCATATATTTT
-	large	TRBV2	TRBJ1-6	CASSEPRAANNSPLHF	TGTGCCAGCAGTGAACCCCGGGCAGCTAATAATTCACCCCTCCACTTT
TRBD1	large	TRBV10-3	TRBJ1-2	CAISPGGGYTF	TGTGCCATCAGCCCAGGGGGGGGCTACACCTTC
TRBD2	-	TRBV5-4	TRBJ2-3	CASRATSGTDTQYF	TGTGCCAGCAGAGCGACTAGCGGCACAGATACGCAGTATTTT
-	large	TRBV18	TRBJ2-7	CASSSGTLSYEQYF	TGTGCCAGCTCGTCCGGGACACTCTCCTACGAGCAGTACTTC
-	large	TRBV19	TRBJ1-1	CASSRRAIGRSEAFF	TGTGCCAGTAGTCGACGGGCAATAGGAAGATCTGAAGCTTTCTTT
-	few	TRBV24-1	TRBJ2-1	CATSFSGSSNEQFF	TGTGCCACCAGTTTTTCAGGGTCGAGCAATGAGCAGTTCTTC
-	-	TRBV7-2	TRBJ2-3	CASSLGTPGTDTQYF	TGTGCCAGCAGCTTGGGGACCCCGGGGACAGATACGCAGTATTTT
TRBD1	large	TRBV24-1	TRBJ1-2	CATSDPDRGYGYTF	TGTGCCACCAGTGACCCCGACAGGGGATATGGCTACACCTTC
TRBD2	few	TRBV7-2	TRBJ2-7	CASSPRGSGRYEQYF	TGTGCCAGCAGCCCGCGAGGAAGCGGGAGATACGAGCAGTACTTC
TRBD1	few	TRBV7-3	TRBJ1-1	CASSEQGGNTEAFF	TGTGCCAGCAGCGAACAGGGGGGGAACACTGAAGCTTTCTTT
-	medium-sized	TRBV27	TRBJ2-7	CASSFSPSAGPYEQYF	TGTGCCAGCAGTTTTTCCCCCTCGGCAGGTCCCTACGAGCAGTACTTC
TRBD2	-	TRBV4-1	TRBJ2-3	CASSQEFGGGGTGDTQYF	TGCGCCAGCAGCCAAGAATTCGGCGGGGGAGGGACTGGCGATACGCAGTATTTT
-	-	TRBV7-2	TRBJ1-2	CASSLIAGLPTSTGYTF	TGTGCCAGCAGCCTAATAGCGGGCCTTCCTACTTCGACTGGCTACACCTTC
-	large	TRBV10-3	TRBJ1-1	CAISVEGDTEAFF	TGTGCCATCAGTGTAGAGGGTGACACTGAAGCTTTCTTT